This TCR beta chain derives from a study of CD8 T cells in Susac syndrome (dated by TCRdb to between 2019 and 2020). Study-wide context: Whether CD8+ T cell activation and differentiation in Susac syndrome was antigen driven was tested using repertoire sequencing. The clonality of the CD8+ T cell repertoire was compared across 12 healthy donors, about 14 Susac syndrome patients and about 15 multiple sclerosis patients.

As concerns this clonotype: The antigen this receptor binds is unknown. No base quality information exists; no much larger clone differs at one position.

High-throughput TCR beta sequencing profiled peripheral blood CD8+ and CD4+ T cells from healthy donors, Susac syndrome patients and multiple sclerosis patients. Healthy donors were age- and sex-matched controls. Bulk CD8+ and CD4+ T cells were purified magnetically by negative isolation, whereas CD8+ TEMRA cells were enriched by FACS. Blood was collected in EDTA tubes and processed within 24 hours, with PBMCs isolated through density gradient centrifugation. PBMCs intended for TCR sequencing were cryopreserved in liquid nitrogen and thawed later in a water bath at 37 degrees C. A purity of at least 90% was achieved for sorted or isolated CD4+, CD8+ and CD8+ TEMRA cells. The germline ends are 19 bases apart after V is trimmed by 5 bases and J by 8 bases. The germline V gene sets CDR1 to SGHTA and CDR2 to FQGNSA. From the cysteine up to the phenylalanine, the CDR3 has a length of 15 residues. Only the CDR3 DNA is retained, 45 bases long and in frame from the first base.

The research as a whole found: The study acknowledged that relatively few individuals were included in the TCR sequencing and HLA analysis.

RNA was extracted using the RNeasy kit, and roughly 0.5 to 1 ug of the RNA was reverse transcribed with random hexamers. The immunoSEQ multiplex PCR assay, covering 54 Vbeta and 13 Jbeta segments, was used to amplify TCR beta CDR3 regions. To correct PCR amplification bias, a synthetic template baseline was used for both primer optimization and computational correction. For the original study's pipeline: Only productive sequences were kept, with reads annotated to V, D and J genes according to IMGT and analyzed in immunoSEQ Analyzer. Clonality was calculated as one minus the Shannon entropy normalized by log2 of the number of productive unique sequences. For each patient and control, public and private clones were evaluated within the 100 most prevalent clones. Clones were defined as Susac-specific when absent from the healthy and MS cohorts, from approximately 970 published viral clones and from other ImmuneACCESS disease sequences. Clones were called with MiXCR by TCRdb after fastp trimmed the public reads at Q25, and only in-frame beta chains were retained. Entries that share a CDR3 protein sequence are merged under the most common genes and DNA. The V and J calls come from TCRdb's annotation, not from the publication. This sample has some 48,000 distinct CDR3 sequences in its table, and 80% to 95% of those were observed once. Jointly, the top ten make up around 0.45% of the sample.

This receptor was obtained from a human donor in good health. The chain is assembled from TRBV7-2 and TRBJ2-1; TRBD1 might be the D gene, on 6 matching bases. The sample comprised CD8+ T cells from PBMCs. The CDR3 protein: CASSPGARGGDEQFF. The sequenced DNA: TGTGCCAGCAGCCCCGGGGCCAGGGGTGGCGATGAGCAGTTCTTC. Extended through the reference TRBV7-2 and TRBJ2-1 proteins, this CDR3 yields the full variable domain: GAGVSQSPSNKVTEKGKDVELRCDPISGHTALYWYRQSLGQGLEFLIYFQGNSAPDKSGLPSDRFSAERTGGSVSTLTIQRTQQEDSAVYLCASSPGARGGDEQFFGPGTRLTVL.